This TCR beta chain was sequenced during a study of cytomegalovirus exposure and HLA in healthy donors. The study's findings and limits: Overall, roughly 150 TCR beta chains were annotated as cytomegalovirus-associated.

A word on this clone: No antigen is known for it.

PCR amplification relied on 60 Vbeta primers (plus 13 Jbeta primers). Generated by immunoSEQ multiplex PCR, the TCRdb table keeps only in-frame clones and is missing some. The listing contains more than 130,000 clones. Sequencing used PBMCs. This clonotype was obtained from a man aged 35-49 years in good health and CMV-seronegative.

CDR3 protein: CASSQAGARYNEQFF. The CDR3 coding sequence is TGCGCCAGCAGCCAAGCCGGTGCGCGTTACAATGAGCAGTTCTTC. The rearrangement links TRBV4-1 to TRBJ2-1; D is ambiguous. This CDR3 has 15 residues. Germline CDR1 is MGHRA and CDR2 is YSYEKL. Trimming took off 1 base at V and 4 bases at J, with 11 bases between the two ends.